The entry that follows covers one TCR beta chain sequence. Its specificity is not known. These data belong to a study of cytomegalovirus exposure and HLA in healthy donors. The wider study: T cells numbering about 200 million yielded more than 95 million unique TCR beta sequences in an earlier analysis.

V gave up 4 bases and J gave up 0 bases, with 14 bases separating them. The CDR3 totals 15 residues. The study, taken as a whole, reports: Most TCR sequences proved rare, with some public TCRs found in many donors.

In the PCR, 60 Vbeta and 13 Jbeta primers were used. The assay was immunoSEQ multiplex PCR, and TCRdb's table has in-frame clones only and misses some. The sample records under 130,000 clones, roughly 85% being singletons. The chain combines TRBV5-7 with TRBJ2-7; perhaps TRBD1 as D (5 bases). TRBV5-7 is marked as an open reading frame, function uncertain. The TCR originated in a woman between 40 and 55 years old in good health and CMV-seronegative. The sample taken for sequencing was PBMCs. CDR3 in amino acids: CASSPDQRGSYEQYF. CDR3 coding DNA: TGTGCCAGCAGCCCAGACCAAAGGGGCTCCTACGAGCAGTACTTC.